This TCR beta chain was sequenced in a study of T cells in Graves' hyperthyroidism and ophthalmopathy. RNA transcripts were the template for amplifying TCR beta CDR3 regions. Initially, a first-round RT-PCR of the TCR CDR3 employed the HTBI primer set. One entry per CDR3 protein results from TCRdb running MiXCR on the multiplex PCR reads. The sample carries about 690,000 distinct CDR3 sequences, 17% recorded once. General study findings and limits: Classification by a 13 V-J model distinguished ophthalmopathy from stable hyperthyroidism. Ophthalmopathy was predicted by the model a median of 6.5 months ahead of onset.

The CDR3 runs to 13 residues. Germline lookup yields CDR1 MDHEN and CDR2 SYDVKM. The germline V and J ends were trimmed by 4 bases and 7 bases, with 14 bases remaining between them. Points on this clonotype: No antigen is known for it.

Patients aged 18 to 65 with hyperthyroidism were newly diagnosed, with duration under 2 months. Diagnoses were made from clinical symptoms, serum measures (thyroxine and TRAb), thyroid ultrasound and orbital computed tomography. The receptor's source is a man between 45 and 60 years old with Graves' hyperthyroidism. The sample consisted of blood. The V and J genes are TRBV28 and TRBJ2-7, with TRBD2 as a possible D gene (5 bases). CDR3 protein: CASSSHMCGEQYF. CDR3 DNA: TGTGCCAGCAGTTCCCACATGTGCGGGGAGCAGTACTTC.